The TCR beta chain under discussion was sequenced for a study of T cells of healthy individuals. This clonotype appeared a few times. TCRdb re-analysed the 5' RACE reads in MiXCR, keeping a single row per CDR3 protein. Among tens of thousands of distinct CDR3 sequences listed, about 17% were seen once. V was pared by 0 bases and J by 2 bases, with 6 bases between. The germline gives CDR1 SGHAT, CDR2 FQNNGV. The CDR3 sequence is 14 residues long. This clonotype was sampled from a human donor in good health. The gene calls are TRBV11-2 and TRBJ2-3; D may be TRBD2 (6 bases). CDR3 loop: CASSLEDYTDTQYF. The CDR3 coding sequence is TGTGCCAGCAGCTTAGAGGACTACACAGATACGCAGTATTTT.